This T cell receptor (beta chain) was sequenced during a study of blood T cell repertoires in COVID-19. Only in-frame clones appear in the TCRdb table, and some are missing; sequencing was by immunoSEQ multiplex PCR. The sample lists 95,000 to 120,000 clones, approximately 85% occurring once. This clonotype was obtained from a man aged 40-49 years with acute or convalescent COVID-19. Sample: peripheral blood.

Here the CDR3 reads CASSLLAEGAYEQYF. CDR3 coding DNA: TGCGCCAGCAGCCTACTAGCGGAGGGGGCCTACGAGCAGTACTTC. V usage is TRBV5-1 and J usage is TRBJ2-7, with TRBD2 matching over 8 bases. V shed 4 bases, J shed 2 bases, and the junction held 8 bases outside the gene matches. Germline V gene lookup returns CDR1 SGHRS and CDR2 YFSETQ. The CDR3 runs 15 residues.